These 16 T cell receptor beta chains share one sample of origin, sequenced in a study of cytotoxic CD8 clonotypes in ibrutinib-treated CLL. The table came from immunoSEQ multiplex PCR; TCRdb's copy has only in-frame clones and leaves some out. The sample lists about 300,000 clones; around 69% were seen once. The source was PBMCs, collected at disease progression, from a patient treated with ibrutinib. These receptors came from a human donor with chronic lymphocytic leukemia.

This clone came up once. The V and J genes are TRBV28 and TRBJ1-2; the D gene is possibly TRBD1 (6 bases). This CDR3 spans 15 amino acids. Deletions cut 5 bases from V and 5 bases from J, with 18 bases between. The V gene's germline CDR1 is MDHEN and CDR2 SYDVKM. The CDR3 sequence is CASSPPDTGWYGYTF. The CDR3 bases are TGTGCCAGCAGTCCTCCCGACACAGGGTGGTATGGCTACACCTTC.

A word on this clone: Other nucleotide sequences from this sample produce the same CDR3. V is TRBV5-1 and J is TRBJ2-3, with D uncertain. The CDR3 loop spans 13 amino acids. Germline assignment: CDR1 SGHRS and CDR2 YFSETQ. Between the trimmed V and J ends, which lost 0 bases and 0 bases, there was a span of 2 bases. The CDR3 DNA reads TGCGCCAGCAGCTTGGGGAGCACAGATACGCAGTATTTT. It codes for CASSLGSTDTQYF. The full variable domain, its missing parts supplied by reference TRBV5-1 and TRBJ2-3, is KAGVTQTPRYLIKTRGQQVTLSCSPISGHRSVSWYQQTPGQGLQFLFEYFSETQRNKGNFPGRFSGRQFSNSRSEMNVSTLELGDSALYLCASSLGSTDTQYFGPGTRLTVL.

The rearrangement uses TRBV28 and TRBJ2-3; 7 bases match TRBD2. CDR3 size: 15 residues. Germline V CDR1 and CDR2: MDHEN, SYDVKM. The ends lost 2 bases at V and 5 bases at J; junction bases unmatched: 7. The DNA of the CDR3 is TGTGCCAGCAGTTTAGTGGGAGGGCCGGAAGATACGCAGTATTTT. This encodes CASSLVGGPEDTQYF.

The chain couples TRBV7-3 to TRBJ2-1; D gene ambiguous. This CDR3 is built from 14 residues. Germline values: CDR1 SGHTA, CDR2 FQGTGA. Trimming cost V 3 bases and J 4 bases, with 10 bases left between them. CDR3 region: CASSFRASYNEQFF. The CDR3, as DNA: TGTGCCAGCAGCTTCCGGGCCTCGTACAATGAGCAGTTCTTC.

The table lists this clone with a few counts. This chain uses TRBV7-9 with TRBJ2-7; D is unclear. Germline loops: CDR1 SEHNR, CDR2 FQNEAQ (reference sequence). The CDR3 is 15 residues long. V lost 4 bases and J lost 3, with 16 bases in between. As DNA, the CDR3 is TGTGCCAGCAGCTCGCCGGCCCTCCCGGACTACGAGCAGTACTTC. It specifies CASSSPALPDYEQYF.

This clone was found once. The V gene is TRBV28, the J gene TRBJ2-3; possible D gene TRBD2, 5 bases. Germline loops: CDR1 MDHEN, CDR2 SYDVKM. The CDR3 has 16 amino acids. With 1 base removed from V and 0 bases from J, the gap between germline ends came to 11 bases. The CDR3 here is CASSLLRDTSTDTQYF. The CDR3 DNA reads as TGTGCCAGCAGTTTATTGAGGGATACTAGCACAGATACGCAGTATTTT.

The chain uses TRBV13 and TRBJ2-5, with D tentatively TRBD2 (6 bases). Trimming stripped 6 bases from V and 1 base from J, with 12 bases between. The length of the CDR3 is 14 residues. Germline assignment: CDR1 PRHDT and CDR2 FYEKMQ (reference sequence). CDR3 in amino acids: CASSRRGRQETQYF. As DNA, the CDR3 is TGTGCCAGCAGTAGGCGGGGACGCCAAGAGACCCAGTACTTC.

The chain combines TRBV4-2 with TRBJ2-7; D is undetermined. Trimming left V 0 bases short and J 2 bases short, with 5 bases between. This CDR3 has 13 amino acids. CDR1 is LGHNA and CDR2 is YNFKEQ in the germline V gene. The CDR3 DNA sequence: TGTGCCAGCAGCCAAGAGTTAACCTACGAGCAGTACTTC. Amino acids: CASSQELTYEQYF.

V usage is TRBV6-6 and J usage is TRBJ2-1, with 8 bases matching TRBD2. Germline CDR1 and CDR2: MNHNY and SVGAGI (reference sequence). The CDR3 sequence is 15 residues long. Trimming at V came to 4 bases and at J to 0 bases, leaving 2 bases not matched to a gene. CDR3 nucleotide sequence: TGTGCCAGCAGTTTCGGGAGGGGCTCCTACAATGAGCAGTTCTTC. It is translated as CASSFGRGSYNEQFF.

The chain recombines TRBV19 with TRBJ2-5, with D hard to call. This CDR3 is 14 amino acids long. Germline CDR1 and CDR2: LNHDA and SQIVND (reference sequence). V was pared by 4 bases and J by 0 bases, with 9 bases between. CDR3 nucleotide sequence: TGTGCCAGTAGTACTTATAGGGACCAAGAGACCCAGTACTTC. It codes for CASSTYRDQETQYF.

CDR3 DNA: TGTGCCTGGAGCGGGACTAGCGGGAACTCCTACAATGAGCAGTTCTTC. It codes for CAWSGTSGNSYNEQFF. The rearrangement uses TRBV30 and TRBJ2-1; 13 bases line up with TRBD2. Germline CDR1 reads GTSNPN; CDR2 reads SVGIG (reference sequence). The CDR3 loop spans 16 amino acids. After removal of 3 bases from V and 0 bases from J, the junction contained 2 bases not matched to a gene.

The chain employs TRBV4-1 and TRBJ1-2; perhaps TRBD1 as D (6 bases). Trimming cost V 0 bases and J 4 bases, with 9 bases left between them. Germline CDR1 is MGHRA and CDR2 is YSYEKL. The CDR3 contains 14 residues. The CDR3 reads CASSQETGPYGYTF. The CDR3 coding sequence is TGCGCCAGCAGCCAAGAGACAGGCCCCTATGGCTACACCTTC.

The DNA for the CDR3 is TGTGCCAGCAGCCAAGGGACTAGCGGTTCCTACAATGAGCAGTTCTTC. Translated: CASSQGTSGSYNEQFF. The chain uses TRBV4-2 and TRBJ2-1, with 10 nucleotides matching TRBD2. Losses at the gene ends were 1 base for V and 1 base for J; bases not matched to a gene: 1. This CDR3 is built from 16 residues. Germline V CDR1 and CDR2: LGHNA, YNFKEQ.

The chain joins TRBV10-3 to TRBJ2-7; D call uncertain. This CDR3 comprises 14 residues. Germline V gives CDR1 ENHRY, CDR2 SYGVKD. V was pared by 4 bases and J by 3 bases, with 13 bases between. The CDR3 DNA reads as TGTGCCATCAGTGGGCCTACCTGGGGCTACGAGCAGTACTTC. Encoded protein: CAISGPTWGYEQYF.

This chain joins TRBV11-2 and TRBJ2-5, with D tentatively TRBD1 (8 bases). CDR3 length equals 15 residues. Trimming left V 4 bases short and J 5 bases short, with 17 bases between. Germline V gene lookup returns CDR1 SGHAT and CDR2 FQNNGV. This CDR3 reads CASSSPQQGGETQYF. The CDR3 region has the DNA TGTGCCAGCAGCTCACCCCAACAGGGGGGGGAGACCCAGTACTTC.

The table lists this clone with a few counts. The chain couples TRBV4-3 to TRBJ2-5; a possible D gene is TRBD2 (5 bases). V gave up 4 bases and J gave up 8 bases, with 17 bases separating them. Germline V gives CDR1 LGHNA, CDR2 YSLEER. The CDR3 is made up of 14 amino acids. The chain's CDR3 is CASSPSVRADTQYF. CDR3 nucleotide sequence: TGCGCCAGCAGCCCATCCGTGAGGGCTGACACCCAGTACTTC.